The clone carrying this T cell receptor beta chain was seen ten or more times. Its antigen is unknown. The time point is: newly diagnosed GD, antithyroid drugs for less than 3 months. The authors made the TCR library using RNA they extracted from PBMCs. The sample originates from a study of regulatory T cells in long-lasting Graves disease. Study observations and caveats: Persistent disease preferred TRBV28, TRBJ1-2 and TRBJ2-5.

Assembly of TCR beta libraries relied on iRepertoire HTBI primers together with Arm-PCR of CDR3 regions. Each CDR3 protein is one row after TCRdb ran MiXCR on the multiplex PCR reads. The sample yields roughly 500,000 distinct CDR3 sequences, approximately 15% seen once. V lost 1 base to trimming and J lost 4 bases, with 16 bases between them. CDR3 length: 16 amino acids. Germline V CDR1 and CDR2: SEHNR, FQNEAQ (reference sequence). These records were also assigned to another study, of T cells in Graves' hyperthyroidism and ophthalmopathy.

This specimen was peripheral blood mononuclear cells (PBMCs), taken at new diagnosis, from a patient treated with antithyroid drugs. The chain employs TRBV7-9 and TRBJ1-2, with D possibly being TRBD1 (5 bases). This receptor was obtained from a man under 40 with Graves disease. For the CDR3, the DNA is TGTGCCAGCAGCTTAGGCGCAGCGGGGACCCTCTATGGCTACACCTTC. It codes for CASSLGAAGTLYGYTF.